These 32 T cell receptor beta chains were all obtained from the same sample, sequenced in a study of cytomegalovirus exposure and HLA in healthy donors (dated by TCRdb to 2016 to 2017). Library preparation was by the immunoSEQ multiplex PCR assay. For the multiplex PCR, a mixture combining 60 forward primers for TCR Vbeta segments and 13 reverse primers for TCR Jbeta segments was used. This immuneACCESS table, as held by TCRdb, lists in-frame sequences with V and J called but not all clones. Of the missing ones, under half trace to an unresolved V gene in checked studies; the others have no known cause. The sample records 200,000 to 300,000 clones, roughly 87% of which are singletons. The top ten clones comprise roughly 5% of the sample. The source material was PBMCs. The receptors stem from a middle-aged woman in good health and CMV-seropositive.

The V call is TRBV9, the J call TRBJ1-2, with D perhaps matching TRBD1 (6 bases). Germline V lookup: CDR1 SGDLS, CDR2 YYNGEE. The germline V and J ends were trimmed by 0 bases and 8 bases, with 11 bases remaining between them. This CDR3 contains 13 residues. The CDR3 DNA reads TGTGCCAGCAGCGTAGTAGGGGGAAGCGGCTACACCTTC. Residues: CASSVVGGSGYTF.

This clone was found a few times. J is TRBJ2-3 and V is TRBV9, with 9 nucleotides matching TRBD2. This CDR3 spans 17 amino acids. Germline loops: CDR1 SGDLS, CDR2 YYNGEE. The V and J ends lost 0 bases and 5 bases, in that order; junction bases with no gene match: 10. CDR3 sequence reads: CASSVGGLAGPIDTQYF. For the CDR3, the DNA is TGTGCCAGCAGCGTAGGGGGGCTAGCGGGGCCTATAGATACGCAGTATTTT.

CDR3 region: CASSPWDRNTEAFF. CDR3 in DNA: TGTGCCAGTAGTCCCTGGGACAGGAACACTGAAGCTTTCTTT. The genes are TRBV19 and TRBJ1-1; 7 bases agree with TRBD1. V shed 5 bases, J shed 1 base, and the junction held 4 bases outside the gene matches. The CDR3 has 14 amino acids. In germline, CDR1 is LNHDA, CDR2 SQIVND (reference sequence). Variable domain in full (rest from reference TRBV19 and TRBJ1-1): DGGITQSPKYLFRKEGQNVTLSCEQNLNHDAMYWYRQDPGQGLRLIYYSQIVNDFQKGDIAEGYSVSREKKESFPLTVTSAQKNPTAFYLCASSPWDRNTEAFFGQGTRLTVV.

The genes are TRBV4-1 and TRBJ2-7; 8 nucleotides line up with TRBD1. The J segment lost 12 bases and the V segment lost 1 base, leaving 17 bases of the junction unmatched. The CDR3 totals 16 residues. Germline assignment: CDR1 MGHRA and CDR2 YSYEKL. The CDR3 spells CASSQVQSGQGGVRYF. The CDR3 coding sequence is TGCGCCAGCAGCCAAGTTCAGTCCGGACAGGGCGGGGTTCGGTACTTC.

The V gene is TRBV5-4, the J gene TRBJ2-1; the match to TRBD2 covers 12 bases. V was pared by 1 base and J by 12 bases, with 11 bases of the junction left unmatched. This CDR3 region has 16 residues. In germline, CDR1 is SGHNT, CDR2 YYREEE (reference sequence). The DNA of the CDR3 is TGTGCCAGCAGCTTGTTAACGCTAGCGGGAGGGCCGGGGCAGTTCTTC. It encodes CASSLLTLAGGPGQFF.

Regarding this clone: This likely comes from a read error, as the CDR3 has no conserved phenylalanine or tryptophan at its end. J is TRBJ1-2 and V is TRBV7-9, with D perhaps TRBD1 (6 bases). Germline CDR1 and CDR2: SEHNR and FQNEAQ (reference sequence). The germline V and J ends were trimmed by 5 bases and 7 bases, with 17 bases remaining between them. This CDR3 comprises 14 residues. In DNA form, the CDR3 reads TGTGCCAGCAGCCGAGGGGTTCAGGACAGTGGCTACACCCTC. This gives the protein CASSRGVQDSGYTL.

This clone showed up just a few times. The V call is TRBV14, the J call TRBJ2-7, with TRBD2 matching 7 bases. CDR1 is SGHDN, CDR2 FVKESK, per germline. CDR3 length equals 15 residues. The V gene end was trimmed by 1 base and the J gene end by 5 bases; junction bases not matched to a gene: 8. The CDR3 DNA reads TGTGCCAGCAGCCAAGTATTCGGGACTATCGACGAGCAGTACTTC. It is translated as CASSQVFGTIDEQYF.

V usage is TRBV11-1 and J usage is TRBJ2-7; 8 bases are shared with TRBD1. CDR1 and CDR2 (germline): SGHAT, FQDESV (reference sequence). This CDR3 is built from 15 residues. The V segment lost 1 base and the J segment 5 bases; nucleotides outside the gene matches: 7. DNA of the CDR3: TGTGCCAGCAGCTTAGGTCCGGGACAGGACGACGAGCAGTACTTC. Its protein product is CASSLGPGQDDEQYF.

The genes are TRBV2 and TRBJ1-5, with no clear D. V shed 7 bases and J shed 0 bases, with 13 bases lying between them. The V gene's germline CDR1 is SNHLY and CDR2 FYNNEI. The CDR3 covers 15 residues. DNA for the CDR3: TGTGCCAGCAACCCGAGGCAGTTTAGCAATCAGCCCCAGCATTTT. Amino acids: CASNPRQFSNQPQHF.

The CDR3 DNA is TGTGCCTGGGTGACAGGTCATGGCTACACCTTC. Translating gives CAWVTGHGYTF. The chain combines TRBV30 with TRBJ1-2; a weak D match, TRBD1 (6 bases). The CDR3 is 11 residues long. Germline V gene lookup returns CDR1 GTSNPN and CDR2 SVGIG (reference sequence). V dropped 5 bases and J dropped 6 bases, with 10 bases sitting between them.

This sequence joins TRBV25-1 and TRBJ1-2; the D gene is possibly TRBD1 (5 bases). With 1 base removed from V and 3 bases from J, the gap between germline ends came to 9 bases. The length of the CDR3 is 14 residues. Germline loops: CDR1 MGHDK, CDR2 SYGVNS. The CDR3 spells CASSESGGDYGYTF. In DNA form, the CDR3 reads TGTGCCAGCAGTGAATCAGGAGGGGACTATGGCTACACCTTC.

This chain connects TRBV9 to TRBJ2-5; 13 nucleotides agree with TRBD2. This CDR3 contains 16 residues. The V and J ends lost 0 bases and 4 bases, in that order; junction bases with no gene match: 3. CDR1 is SGDLS and CDR2 is YYNGEE in the germline V gene. CDR3: CASSVGGLAGLETQYF. The CDR3 DNA reads as TGTGCCAGCAGCGTAGGGGGACTAGCGGGGTTAGAGACCCAGTACTTC.

The chain carries TRBV7-9 and TRBJ1-2; unclear D gene. The CDR3 runs 15 residues. V lost 3 bases, J lost 3 bases, and 14 bases lay in between. CDR1 and CDR2 from the germline V gene are SEHNR and FQNEAQ (reference sequence). CDR3 in amino acids: CASSFTGVRDYGYTF. CDR3 DNA: TGTGCCAGCAGCTTCACCGGCGTTCGGGACTATGGCTACACCTTC.

The chain recombines TRBV7-2 with TRBJ2-6, with 9 bases matching TRBD1. Germline V gives CDR1 SGHTA, CDR2 FQGNSA. CDR3 length: 18 residues. J lost 1 base, V lost 5 bases, and 9 bases had no gene match. CDR3 sequence (DNA): TGTGCCAGCAGCACCCGTCCCGGGACAGGGTCTGGGGCCAACGTCCTGACTTTC. It translates to CASSTRPGTGSGANVLTF.

The chain carries TRBV28 and TRBJ1-4; the match to TRBD1 covers 7 bases. The V segment lost 5 bases and the J segment 3 bases; nucleotides outside the gene matches: 9. The CDR3 has 16 residues. CDR1 and CDR2 from the germline V gene are MDHEN and SYDVKM. The CDR3, as DNA: TGTGCCAGCAGTCTCAATGCCGGGACAGCTAATGAAAAACTGTTTTTT. This encodes CASSLNAGTANEKLFF.

This clone was seen once. The V gene is TRBV5-6, the J gene TRBJ2-7, with D perhaps TRBD1 (6 bases). Trimming pared 2 bases from V and 2 bases from J, leaving 8 bases between. The CDR3 totals 13 residues. Germline assignment: CDR1 SGHDT and CDR2 YYEEEE. The CDR3 DNA reads TGTGCCAGCAGCTTTGGACAGCCCTACGAGCAGTACTTC. This codes for CASSFGQPYEQYF.

The genes are TRBV30 and TRBJ1-1, with D unresolved. Trimming shortened V by 1 base and J by 1 base, and 7 bases separated the two germline ends. There are 13 residues in the CDR3. Germline V gene lookup returns CDR1 GTSNPN and CDR2 SVGIG (reference sequence). The CDR3 DNA sequence: TGTGCCTGGAGTGCAGCGGGGAACACTGAAGCTTTCTTT. The encoded protein is CAWSAAGNTEAFF.

The CDR3 nucleotides are TGTGCCACCAGCAGAGATCCACAGACCGACTCCTACGAGCAGTACTTC. This codes for CATSRDPQTDSYEQYF. The chain recombines TRBV15 with TRBJ2-7; D is unclear. V gave up 0 bases and J gave up 0 bases, with 12 bases separating them. CDR1 and CDR2 from the germline V gene are LNHNV and YYDKDF (reference sequence). This CDR3 has 16 residues.

This chain uses TRBV19 with TRBJ2-1, with 11 bases that match TRBD1. The trim removed 0 bases at V and 16 bases at J, leaving 5 bases unmatched. This CDR3 is 13 amino acids long. CDR1 is LNHDA and CDR2 is SQIVND in the germline V gene (reference sequence). The CDR3 sequence is CASSIDVGTGGFF. The CDR3 bases are TGTGCCAGTAGTATAGATGTGGGGACAGGGGGATTCTTC.

The gene calls are TRBV7-9 and TRBJ2-6; 7 positions match TRBD1. The CDR3 consists of 18 residues. The V gene end was trimmed by 5 bases and the J gene end by 0 bases; junction bases not matched to a gene: 10. In germline, CDR1 is SEHNR, CDR2 FQNEAQ (reference sequence). CDR3 amino acids: CASSRRDSFNSGANVLTF. CDR3 sequence (DNA): TGTGCCAGCAGCCGCCGGGACAGTTTTAACTCTGGGGCCAACGTCCTGACTTTC.

On this clone itself: Its ends do not fully match the called genes, so a read error is possible. This rearrangement joins TRBV6-5 to TRBJ2-7; 12 nucleotides line up with TRBD2. The V gene's germline CDR1 is MNHEY and CDR2 SVGAGI. The CDR3 spans 14 residues. DNA of the CDR3: TGTGCCAGCAGCCCGACTAGCGGGAGCCTAGGGCAGCACTTC. Translation: CASSPTSGSLGQHF.

This chain connects TRBV30 to TRBJ2-3, with 11 bases lining up with TRBD2. This CDR3 has 14 residues. Germline CDR1 GTSNPN, CDR2 SVGIG (reference sequence). Trimming removed 4 bases from V and 4 bases from J; junction bases left unmatched: 4. DNA of the CDR3: TGTGCCTGGATGACTAGCGGGATCCCAGATACGCAGTATTTT. Its translation: CAWMTSGIPDTQYF.

The chain is built from TRBV30 and TRBJ1-3; D is uncertain. The germline V gene encodes CDR1 GTSNPN and CDR2 SVGIG (reference sequence). Trimming removed 6 bases at V and 0 bases at J, with 12 bases between. The CDR3 spans 14 residues. In nucleotides, the CDR3 is TGTGCCTGTGACGACTTACTCTCTGGAAACACCATATATTTT. Translation: CACDDLLSGNTIYF.

V gene TRBV5-1 combines with J gene TRBJ2-2; 14 bases map to TRBD2. The CDR3 contains 15 residues. With V trimmed by 5 bases and J by 6 bases, 3 bases remained unmatched. Germline CDR1 is SGHRS and CDR2 is YFSETQ. Here the CDR3 reads CASRRGLAGAGELFF. CDR3 sequence (DNA): TGCGCCAGCAGACGGGGACTAGCGGGAGCCGGGGAGCTGTTTTTT.

The gene calls are TRBV5-1 and TRBJ2-1; 8 bases are a match to TRBD2. CDR3 length: 18 amino acids. Trimming removed 7 bases from V and 0 bases from J; junction bases left unmatched: 15. CDR1 and CDR2 from the germline V gene are SGHRS and YFSETQ. The DNA of the CDR3 is TGCGCCAGCCCCCCGCAAACTAGCGGTTACAGCTCCTACAATGAGCAGTTCTTC. Encoded protein: CASPPQTSGYSSYNEQFF.

This chain joins TRBV11-2 and TRBJ2-2; TRBD1 matches 9 bases. J was trimmed by 3 bases and V by 5 bases; bases with no gene match: 4. The CDR3 runs 15 residues. Per germline, CDR1 SGHAT and CDR2 FQNNGV. The CDR3 loop is CASSLDRGDTGELFF. DNA for the CDR3: TGTGCCAGCAGCCTTGACAGGGGGGACACCGGGGAGCTGTTTTTT.

The rearrangement links TRBV29-1 to TRBJ2-1, with D uncertain. This CDR3 comprises 10 residues. Germline lookup yields CDR1 SQVTM and CDR2 ANQGSEA. V gave up 7 bases and J gave up 5 bases, with 6 bases separating them. The CDR3 loop reads CSGRNNEQFF. CDR3 nucleotide sequence: TGCAGCGGGAGAAACAATGAGCAGTTCTTC.

V and J are TRBV18 and TRBJ1-6, with D possibly TRBD1 on 6 matching bases. This CDR3 contains 13 residues. Trimming stripped 6 bases from V and 7 bases from J, with 10 bases between. CDR1 KGHSH and CDR2 LQKENI come from the germline V gene. As DNA, the CDR3 is TGTGCCAGCTCGGGACACCTCAATTCACCCCTCCACTTT. As protein: CASSGHLNSPLHF.

DNA of the CDR3: TGTGCCAGCAGCAAAGTCAGGGGGAAAAGGGACGAGCAGTACTTC. It encodes CASSKVRGKRDEQYF. The rearrangement uses TRBV21-1 and TRBJ2-7; the D call in the table, TRBD1, was not verified against the DNA. TRBV21-1 represents a pseudogene. The CDR3 spans 15 residues.

The J gene is TRBJ1-3, the V gene TRBV4-1; D possibly corresponds to TRBD1 (5 bases). Germline lookup yields CDR1 MGHRA and CDR2 YSYEKL. Between the trimmed V and J ends, which lost 0 bases and 0 bases, there was a span of 12 bases. The CDR3 spans 17 residues. CDR3 loop: CASSQDPSRDSGNTIYF. In DNA, the CDR3 is TGCGCCAGCAGCCAAGATCCGTCCAGGGACTCTGGAAACACCATATATTTT.

This chain joins TRBV30 and TRBJ1-1, with TRBD1 as a possible D gene (5 bases). Trimming pared 0 bases from V and 11 bases from J, leaving 13 bases between. Looked up from germline, CDR1 is GTSNPN and CDR2 is SVGIG (reference sequence). CDR3 length: 12 residues. CDR3 coding DNA: TGTGCCTGGAGTGTACGGAACAGGATGGCTTTCTTT. This gives the protein CAWSVRNRMAFF.

The chain is built from TRBV4-3 and TRBJ1-2, with TRBD1 identical over 7 bases. CDR3 size: 15 residues. The ends lost 2 bases at V and 2 bases at J; junction bases unmatched: 5. From germline, CDR1 is LGHNA and CDR2 YSLEER. The CDR3: CASSQSGQPNYGYTF. The CDR3 DNA follows: TGCGCCAGCAGCCAATCGGGACAGCCCAACTATGGCTACACCTTC.